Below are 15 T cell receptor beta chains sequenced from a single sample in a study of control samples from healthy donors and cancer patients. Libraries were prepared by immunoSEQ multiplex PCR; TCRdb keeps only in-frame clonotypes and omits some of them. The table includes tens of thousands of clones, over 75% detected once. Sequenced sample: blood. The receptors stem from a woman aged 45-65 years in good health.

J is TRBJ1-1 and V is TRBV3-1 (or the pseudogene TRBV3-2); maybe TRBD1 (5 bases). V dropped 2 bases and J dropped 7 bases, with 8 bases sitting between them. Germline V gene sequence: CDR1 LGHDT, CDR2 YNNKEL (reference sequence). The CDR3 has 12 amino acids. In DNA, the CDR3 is TGTGCCAGCAGCCAAACAGACAGTGAAGCTTTCTTT. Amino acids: CASSQTDSEAFF.

CDR3 residues: CASSEGTGTFEQYF. In DNA, the CDR3 is TGTGCCAGCAGTGAAGGAACGGGTACTTTCGAGCAGTACTTC. This chain links TRBV2 with TRBJ2-7; no reliable D call. Trimming stripped 1 base from V and 6 bases from J, with 13 bases between. The CDR3 covers 14 residues. CDR1 and CDR2 from the germline V gene are SNHLY and FYNNEI.

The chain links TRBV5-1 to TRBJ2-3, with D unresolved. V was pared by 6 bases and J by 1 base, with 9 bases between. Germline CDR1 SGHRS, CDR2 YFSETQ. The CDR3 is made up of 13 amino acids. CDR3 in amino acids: CASTPPGTDTQYF. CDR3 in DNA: TGCGCCAGCACCCCGCCCGGCACAGATACGCAGTATTTT.

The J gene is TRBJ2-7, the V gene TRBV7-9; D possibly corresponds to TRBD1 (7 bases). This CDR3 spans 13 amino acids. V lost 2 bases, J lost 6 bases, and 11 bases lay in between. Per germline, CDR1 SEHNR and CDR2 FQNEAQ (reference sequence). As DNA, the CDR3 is TGTGCCAGCAGCTTAATGGAGGGGGCCGAGCAGTACTTC. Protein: CASSLMEGAEQYF.

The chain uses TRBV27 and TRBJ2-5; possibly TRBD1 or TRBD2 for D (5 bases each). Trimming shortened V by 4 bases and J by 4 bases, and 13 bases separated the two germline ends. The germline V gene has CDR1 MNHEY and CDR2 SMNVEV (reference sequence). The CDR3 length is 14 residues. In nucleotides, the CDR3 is TGTGCCAGCAGTTCGCTCGGGGCTCCAGAGACCCAGTACTTC. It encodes CASSSLGAPETQYF.

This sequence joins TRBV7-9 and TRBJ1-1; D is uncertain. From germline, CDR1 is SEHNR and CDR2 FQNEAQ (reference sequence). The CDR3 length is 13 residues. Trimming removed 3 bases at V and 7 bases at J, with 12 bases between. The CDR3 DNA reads TGTGCCAGCAGCTTCAGTCAGGAGAATGAAGCTTTCTTT. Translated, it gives CASSFSQENEAFF.

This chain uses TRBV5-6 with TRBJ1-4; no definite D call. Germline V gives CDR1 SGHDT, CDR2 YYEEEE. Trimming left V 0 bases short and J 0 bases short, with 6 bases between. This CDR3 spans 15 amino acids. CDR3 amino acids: CASSLAGTTNEKLFF. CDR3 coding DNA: TGTGCCAGCAGCTTGGCCGGTACAACTAATGAAAAACTGTTTTTT.

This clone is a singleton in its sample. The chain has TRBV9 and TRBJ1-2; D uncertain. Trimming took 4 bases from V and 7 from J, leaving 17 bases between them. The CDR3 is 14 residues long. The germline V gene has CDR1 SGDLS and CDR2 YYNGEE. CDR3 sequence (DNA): TGTGCCAGCAGCCCACTGCGGCAGGATGGTGGCTACACCTTC. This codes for CASSPLRQDGGYTF.

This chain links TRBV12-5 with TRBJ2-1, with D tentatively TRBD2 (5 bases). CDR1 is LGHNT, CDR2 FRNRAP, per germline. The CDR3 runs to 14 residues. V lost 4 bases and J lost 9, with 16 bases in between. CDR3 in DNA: TGTGCTAGTGGTTCCGAGGGCGGCTACGGTGAGCAGTTCTTC. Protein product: CASGSEGGYGEQFF.

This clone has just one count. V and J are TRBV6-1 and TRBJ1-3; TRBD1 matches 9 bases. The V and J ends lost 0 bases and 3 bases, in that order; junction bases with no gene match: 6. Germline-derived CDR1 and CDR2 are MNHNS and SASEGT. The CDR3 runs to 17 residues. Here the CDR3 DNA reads TGTGCCAGCAGTGAAGCGCTAACAGGGGGCGGTGGAAACACCATATATTTT. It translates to CASSEALTGGGGNTIYF.

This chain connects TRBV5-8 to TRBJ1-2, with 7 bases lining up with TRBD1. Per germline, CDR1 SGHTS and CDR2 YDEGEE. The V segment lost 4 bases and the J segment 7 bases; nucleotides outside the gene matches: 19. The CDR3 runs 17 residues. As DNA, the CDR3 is TGTGCCAGCAGCGACCCTGAAACCTCAGGGGGAATAGGTGGCTACACCTTC. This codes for CASSDPETSGGIGGYTF.

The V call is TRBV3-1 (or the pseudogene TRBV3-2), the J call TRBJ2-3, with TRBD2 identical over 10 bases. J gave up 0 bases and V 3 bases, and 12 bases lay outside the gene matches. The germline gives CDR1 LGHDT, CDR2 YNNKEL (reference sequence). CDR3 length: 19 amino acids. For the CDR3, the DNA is TGTGCCAGCAGCCATGGTCGACTAGCGGGCGGTGCTAGCACAGATACGCAGTATTTT. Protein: CASSHGRLAGGASTDTQYF.

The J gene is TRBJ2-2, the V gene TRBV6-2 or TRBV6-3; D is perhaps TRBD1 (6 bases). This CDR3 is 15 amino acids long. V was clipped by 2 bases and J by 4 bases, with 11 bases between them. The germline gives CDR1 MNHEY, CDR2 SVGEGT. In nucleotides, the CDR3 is TGTGCCAGCAGTTACGACCAGGGGTTCACCGGGGAGCTGTTTTTT. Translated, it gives CASSYDQGFTGELFF.

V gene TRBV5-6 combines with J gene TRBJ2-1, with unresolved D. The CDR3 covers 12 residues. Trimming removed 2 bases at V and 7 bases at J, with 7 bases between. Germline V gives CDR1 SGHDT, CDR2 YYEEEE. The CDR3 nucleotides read TGTGCCAGCAGCTTACAACGAAATGAGCAGTTCTTC. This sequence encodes CASSLQRNEQFF.

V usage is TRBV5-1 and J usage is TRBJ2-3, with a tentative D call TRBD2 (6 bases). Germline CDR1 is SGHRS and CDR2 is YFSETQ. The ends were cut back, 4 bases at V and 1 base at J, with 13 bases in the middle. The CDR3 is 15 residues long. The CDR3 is CASSLFQRGTDTQYF. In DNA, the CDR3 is TGCGCCAGCAGCCTGTTCCAGCGGGGCACAGATACGCAGTATTTT.